A single sample is the source of the 7 T cell receptor beta chains below, sequenced in a study of T cell repertoires in cytomegalovirus infection. TCRdb fed the reads into MiXCR, producing one record per CDR3 protein. The table shows hundreds of thousands of distinct CDR3 sequences, with roughly a third occurring only once. Their antigens are not known. This specimen was cultured CD8+ T cells from PBMCs, taken from culture after CMV antigen stimulation. The receptors come from a human donor in good health (CMV status not recorded). Some clones in this sample may be carry-over from other donors' samples.

Only a few counts were recorded for this clonotype. The chain joins TRBV2 to TRBJ2-7, with TRBD2 as a possible D gene (6 bases). The CDR3 is 16 amino acids. The V end lost 4 bases, the J end lost 5 bases, and 21 bases lay between the germline ends. Germline V gene sequence: CDR1 SNHLY, CDR2 FYNNEI. CDR3 nucleotide sequence: TGTGCCAGCAGTGTGTCAACGGTTAGGGAGGAGGACGAGCAGTACTTC. As protein: CASSVSTVREEDEQYF.

The chain joins TRBV6-6 to TRBJ2-1, with a possible D match to TRBD1 (6 bases). This CDR3 region has 14 residues. Between the trimmed V and J ends, which lost 2 bases and 9 bases, there was a span of 14 bases. In germline, CDR1 is MNHNY, CDR2 SVGAGI (reference sequence). DNA for the CDR3: TGTGCCAGCAGTTACGGGGACACCGTCAGTGAGCAGTTCTTC. Encoded protein: CASSYGDTVSEQFF.

This clonotype has just a few counts. This chain uses TRBV6-6 with TRBJ1-1; D ambiguous. V was pared by 2 bases and J by 3 bases, with 10 bases between. Looked up from germline, CDR1 is MNHNY and CDR2 is SVGAGI (reference sequence). The CDR3 consists of 14 residues. CDR3 sequence (DNA): TGTGCCAGCAGTTACCTGGGCACTGACACTGAAGCTTTCTTT. It translates to CASSYLGTDTEAFF.

The chain is built from TRBV6-1 and TRBJ2-2; 7 bases align to TRBD1. The CDR3 loop spans 15 amino acids. Germline CDR1 is MNHNS and CDR2 is SASEGT. Trimming took 8 bases from V and 4 from J; bases not matched to a gene: 10. In DNA, the CDR3 is TGTGCCAGCTCCTTGGTGACAGGGATCACCGGGGAGCTGTTTTTT. Protein sequence: CASSLVTGITGELFF.

The chain has TRBV2 and TRBJ2-1, with a possible D match to TRBD2 (5 bases). Germline V gene data show CDR1 as SNHLY and CDR2 as FYNNEI. The CDR3 loop spans 13 amino acids. CDR3: CAYGEFSYNEQFF. The CDR3 DNA is TGTGCTTATGGGGAGTTCTCCTACAATGAGCAGTTCTTC.

V and J are TRBV15 and TRBJ2-4; possible D gene TRBD2, 6 bases. The germline V gene encodes CDR1 LNHNV and CDR2 YYDKDF (reference sequence). The V end lost 7 bases, the J end lost 5 bases, and 15 bases lay between the germline ends. The length of the CDR3 is 14 residues. The CDR3 sequence: CATTVRGGENIQYF. CDR3 nucleotides: TGTGCCACCACGGTGAGGGGAGGCGAAAACATTCAGTACTTC.

V and J are TRBV27 and TRBJ2-2; tentatively, D is TRBD2 (6 bases). The CDR3 has 14 residues. The germline gives CDR1 MNHEY, CDR2 SMNVEV (reference sequence). V was shortened by 0 bases and J by 6 bases, with 8 bases between the two germline ends. CDR3 nucleotide sequence: TGTGCCAGCAGTTTATCGTCGGGGGCCGGGGAGCTGTTTTTT. This codes for CASSLSSGAGELFF.